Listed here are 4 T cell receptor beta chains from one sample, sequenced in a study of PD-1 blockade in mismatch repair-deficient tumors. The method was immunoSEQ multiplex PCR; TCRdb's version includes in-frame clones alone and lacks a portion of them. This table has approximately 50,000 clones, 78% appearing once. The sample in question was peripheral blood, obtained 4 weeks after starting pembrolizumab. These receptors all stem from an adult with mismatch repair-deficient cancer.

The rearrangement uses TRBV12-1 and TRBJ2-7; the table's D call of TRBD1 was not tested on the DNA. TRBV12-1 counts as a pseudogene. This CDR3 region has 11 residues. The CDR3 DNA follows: TGTGCCAGAGAGGGGGCTTGCGAGCAGTACTTC. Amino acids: CAREGACEQYF.

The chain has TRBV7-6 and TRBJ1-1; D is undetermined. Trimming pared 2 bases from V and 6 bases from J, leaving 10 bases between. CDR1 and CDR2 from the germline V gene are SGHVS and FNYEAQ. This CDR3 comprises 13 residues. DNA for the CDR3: TGTGCCAGCAGCTTATACGATAGTGCTGAAGCTTTCTTT. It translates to CASSLYDSAEAFF.

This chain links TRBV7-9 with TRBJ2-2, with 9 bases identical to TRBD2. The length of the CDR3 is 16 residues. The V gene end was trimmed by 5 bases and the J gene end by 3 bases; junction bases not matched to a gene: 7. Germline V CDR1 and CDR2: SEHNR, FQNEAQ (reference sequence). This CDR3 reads CASSPGLATHTGELFF. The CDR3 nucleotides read TGTGCCAGCAGCCCCGGACTAGCGACCCACACCGGGGAGCTGTTTTTT.

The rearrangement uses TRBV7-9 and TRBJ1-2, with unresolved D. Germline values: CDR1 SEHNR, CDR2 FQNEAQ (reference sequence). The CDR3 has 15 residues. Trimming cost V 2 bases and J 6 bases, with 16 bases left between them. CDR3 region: CASSLNSPGKNGYTF. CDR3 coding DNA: TGTGCCAGCAGCTTAAACAGCCCCGGGAAAAATGGCTACACCTTC.